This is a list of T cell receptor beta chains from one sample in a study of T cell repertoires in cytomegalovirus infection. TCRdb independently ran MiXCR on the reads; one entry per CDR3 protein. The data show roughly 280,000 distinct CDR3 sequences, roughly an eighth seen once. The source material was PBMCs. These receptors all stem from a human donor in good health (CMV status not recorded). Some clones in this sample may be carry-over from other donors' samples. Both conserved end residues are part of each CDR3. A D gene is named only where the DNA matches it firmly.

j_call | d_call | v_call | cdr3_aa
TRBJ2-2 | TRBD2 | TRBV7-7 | CASSRVGIGLAGNTGELFF
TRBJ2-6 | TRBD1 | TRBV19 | CASSRGQGDGANVLTF
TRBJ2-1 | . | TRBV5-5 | CASSFILASGIHNEQFF
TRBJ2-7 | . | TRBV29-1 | CSALFGWYEQYF
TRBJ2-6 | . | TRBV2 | CASRGRLVPGANVLTF
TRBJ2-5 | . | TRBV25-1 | CASSDPAAIQETQYF
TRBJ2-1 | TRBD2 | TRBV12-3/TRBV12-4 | CASSGGGRLANEQFF
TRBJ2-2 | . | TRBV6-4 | CASSDNLGSGTGELFF
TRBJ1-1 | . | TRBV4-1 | CASSHQYGPEAFF
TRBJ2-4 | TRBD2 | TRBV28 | CASSLSGRPGLAKNIQYF
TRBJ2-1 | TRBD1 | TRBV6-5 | CASSYLLGQGAGEQFF
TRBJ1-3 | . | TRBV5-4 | CASSLPEGNTIYF
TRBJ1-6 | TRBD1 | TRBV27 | CASSLFFGTGSSPLHF
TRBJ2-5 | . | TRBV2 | CASNIDYSETQYF
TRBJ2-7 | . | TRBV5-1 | CASSSEGNEQYF
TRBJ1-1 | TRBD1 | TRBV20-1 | CSARSGGSEAFF
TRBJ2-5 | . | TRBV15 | CATSRDNGSGETQYF
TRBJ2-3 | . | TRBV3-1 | CASSQVGGRTDTQYF
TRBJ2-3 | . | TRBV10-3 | CAISESREGDTQYF
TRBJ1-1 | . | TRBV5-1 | CASSLAGTPNTEAFF
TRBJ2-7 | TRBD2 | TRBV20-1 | CSATGLTYEQYF
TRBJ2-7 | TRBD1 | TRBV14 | CASSTGGGYEQYF
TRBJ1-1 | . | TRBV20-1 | CSAYDGYSNTEAFF
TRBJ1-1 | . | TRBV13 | CASSLGPPGRTEAFF
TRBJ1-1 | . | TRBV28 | CASSNRGDIKAFF
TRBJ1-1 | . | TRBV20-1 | CSARAVKAEAFF
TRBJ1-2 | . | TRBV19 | CASSPDTYGYTF
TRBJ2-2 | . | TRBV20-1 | CSAKIAANTGELFF
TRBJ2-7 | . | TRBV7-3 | CASSPGGSNHEQYF
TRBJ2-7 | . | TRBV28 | CASRGKNPGFHEQYF
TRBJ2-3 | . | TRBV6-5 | CASSYRYWLFGDTDTQYF
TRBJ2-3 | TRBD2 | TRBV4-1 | CASSQEGTSLRDTQYF
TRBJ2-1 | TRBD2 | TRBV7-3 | CASSLAGGPSEQFF
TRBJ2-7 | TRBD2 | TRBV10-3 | CATGLAGLSYEQYF
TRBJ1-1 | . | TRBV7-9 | CASSYSGAPEAFF
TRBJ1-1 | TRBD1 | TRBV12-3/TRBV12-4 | CASSRDSWNTEAFF
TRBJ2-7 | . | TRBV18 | CASSPPSYEQYF
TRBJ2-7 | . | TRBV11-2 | CASTLAQGKGSYEQYF
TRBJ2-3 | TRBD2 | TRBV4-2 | CASSPLREGSDTQYF
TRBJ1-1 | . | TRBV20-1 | CSARGGGWAFF
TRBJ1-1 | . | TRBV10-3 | CAISAGPGGAFF
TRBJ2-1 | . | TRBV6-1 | CASRPPGGRSYNEQFF
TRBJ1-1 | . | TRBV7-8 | CASSFLQGAEAFF
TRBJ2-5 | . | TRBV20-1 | CSARDLFLQLETQYF
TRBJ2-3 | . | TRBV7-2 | CASSPTRIGDTQYF
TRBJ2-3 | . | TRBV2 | CASRWGTSTDTQYF
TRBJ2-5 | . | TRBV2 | CASREKTQYF
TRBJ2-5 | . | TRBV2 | CASSERGRGETQYF
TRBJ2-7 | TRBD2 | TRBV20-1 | CSAEPSAGGSYEQYF
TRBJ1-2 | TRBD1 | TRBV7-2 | CASSLNPTGPYGYTF
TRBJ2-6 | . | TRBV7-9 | CASSISGGIKGGANVLTF
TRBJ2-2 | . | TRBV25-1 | CASAGGGPGELFF
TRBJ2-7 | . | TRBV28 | CPERKNEQYF